One sample yielded the 22 T cell receptor beta chains listed below, sequenced in a study of blood T cell repertoires in COVID-19. The assay was immunoSEQ multiplex PCR, and TCRdb's table has in-frame clones only and misses some. The data hold under 300,000 clones, with around 90% observed a single time. The material sequenced was PBMCs or T cells enriched from blood (not recorded which). Source of these receptors: a woman between 35 and 50 years old who had been exposed to COVID-19.

This clone has a handful of counts. V and J are TRBV5-6 and TRBJ2-7; 8 bases are shared with TRBD1. The CDR3 sequence is 13 residues long. Germline values: CDR1 SGHDT, CDR2 YYEEEE. With 7 bases clipped from V and 10 bases from J, the junction kept 13 bases outside the gene matches. CDR3 in amino acids: CASHHGPDRAQYF. The CDR3 DNA reads as TGTGCCAGCCACCATGGGCCGGACAGGGCTCAGTACTTC.

The J gene is TRBJ1-5, the V gene TRBV24-1; TRBD1 matches 7 bases. The germline V gene has CDR1 KGHDR and CDR2 SFDVKD. The CDR3 spans 15 residues. With 3 bases clipped from V and 3 bases from J, the junction kept 4 bases outside the gene matches. CDR3 in amino acids: CATSDRGTVNQPQHF. The DNA of the CDR3 is TGTGCCACCAGTGATCGTGGGACAGTCAATCAGCCCCAGCATTTT.

This clone was recorded only once. The junction does not match germline at one end; this may be a read error. V usage is TRBV14 and J usage is TRBJ2-7; possibly TRBD1 for D (6 bases). This CDR3 has 13 residues. Looked up from germline, CDR1 is SGHDN and CDR2 is FVKESK. The CDR3 loop reads CASSPFPGHQAAF. The CDR3 DNA is TGTGCCAGCAGCCCCTTTCCGGGACACCAAGCCGCTTTC.

The rearrangement uses TRBV27 and TRBJ1-6, with D possibly TRBD1 on 6 matching bases. Trimming removed 3 bases from V and 8 bases from J, with 11 bases in between. The CDR3 is made up of 14 amino acids. The germline gives CDR1 MNHEY, CDR2 SMNVEV (reference sequence). The CDR3 loop is CASSFQGIHSPLHF. In nucleotides, the CDR3 is TGTGCCAGCAGTTTTCAGGGGATACATTCACCCCTCCACTTT.

The chain uses TRBV4-2 and TRBJ2-5, with D perhaps TRBD2 (6 bases). V shed 0 bases and J shed 5 bases, with 13 bases lying between them. Germline V gene data show CDR1 as LGHNA and CDR2 as YNFKEQ. CDR3 length: 15 amino acids. CDR3 coding DNA: TGTGCCAGCAGCCAAGAACTAGCTTTCTCGGAGACCCAGTACTTC. Its translation is CASSQELAFSETQYF.

The chain has TRBV29-1 and TRBJ2-1; no definite D call. Trimming removed 7 bases at V and 4 bases at J, with 5 bases between. This CDR3 contains 10 residues. The germline CDR1 and CDR2 sequences are SQVTM and ANQGSEA. As DNA, the CDR3 is TGCAGCGGGAGTTACAATGAGCAGTTCTTC. It is translated as CSGSYNEQFF.

The chain carries TRBV7-2 and TRBJ2-3; TRBD2 might be the D (6 bases). The V gene's germline CDR1 is SGHTA and CDR2 FQGNSA. CDR3 length: 16 amino acids. Deletions cut 5 bases from V and 0 bases from J, with 15 bases between. CDR3 amino acids: CASSQTRRASTDTQYF. For the CDR3, the DNA is TGTGCCAGCAGCCAGACCCGGAGGGCGAGCACAGATACGCAGTATTTT. The variable domain in full, completed from reference TRBV7-2 and TRBJ2-3, reads GAGVSQSPSNKVTEKGKDVELRCDPISGHTALYWYRQSLGQGLEFLIYFQGNSAPDKSGLPSDRFSAERTGGSVSTLTIQRTQQEDSAVYLCASSQTRRASTDTQYFGPGTRLTVL.

The chain is built from TRBV11-3 and TRBJ1-1; possible D gene TRBD1, 6 bases. The V end was cut by 2 bases, the J end by 1 base, with 8 bases between. CDR1 SGHNT and CDR2 YENEEA come from the germline V gene. This CDR3 has 14 amino acids. CDR3 nucleotides: TGTGCCAGCAGCTTAACCAGGGGGAACACTGAAGCTTTCTTT. Its translation is CASSLTRGNTEAFF.

This chain uses TRBV28 with TRBJ2-7; 8 nucleotides match TRBD2. Per germline, CDR1 MDHEN and CDR2 SYDVKM. The CDR3 is made up of 17 amino acids. The trim removed 6 bases at V and 4 bases at J, leaving 17 bases unmatched. The CDR3 bases are TGTGCCAGCAGCACCGCCTCAACCGGGACTAGAGATTACGAGCAGTACGTC. This sequence encodes CASSTASTGTRDYEQYV.

The CDR3: CASSRSGVYYGYTF. Here the CDR3 DNA reads TGTGCCAGCAGCCGTTCGGGGGTGTACTATGGCTACACCTTC. The chain carries TRBV7-2 and TRBJ1-2, with D perhaps matching TRBD1 (5 bases). V was cut by 5 bases and J by 3 bases, with 13 bases left in between. Germline CDR1 reads SGHTA; CDR2 reads FQGNSA. CDR3 length: 14 amino acids. Variable domain in full (rest from reference TRBV7-2 and TRBJ1-2): GAGVSQSPSNKVTEKGKDVELRCDPISGHTALYWYRQSLGQGLEFLIYFQGNSAPDKSGLPSDRFSAERTGGSVSTLTIQRTQQEDSAVYLCASSRSGVYYGYTFGSGTRLTVV.

The genes are TRBV4-3 and TRBJ1-1; TRBD1 agrees at 11 bases. J lost 0 bases, V lost 1 base, and 7 bases had no gene match. In germline, CDR1 is LGHNA, CDR2 YSLEER. The CDR3 contains 18 residues. CDR3 coding DNA: TGCGCCAGCAGCCAAGGGACAGGGGGCTACCTCATGAACACTGAAGCTTTCTTT. Its translation: CASSQGTGGYLMNTEAFF.

The chain is built from TRBV13 and TRBJ2-7; a possible D gene is TRBD2 (5 bases). V was shortened by 3 bases and J by 6 bases, with 12 bases between the two germline ends. The CDR3 spans 13 residues. CDR1 and CDR2 (germline): PRHDT, FYEKMQ (reference sequence). The CDR3 reads CASSFSPRGEQYF. The CDR3 nucleotides read TGTGCCAGCAGCTTCTCCCCTCGGGGCGAGCAGTACTTC.

V is TRBV29-1 and J is TRBJ2-1; 7 bases line up with TRBD1. With 4 bases clipped from V and 2 bases from J, the junction kept 5 bases outside the gene matches. This CDR3 has 14 residues. Germline CDR1 and CDR2: SQVTM and ANQGSEA. The CDR3 sequence is CSVVQGDTYNEQFF. The CDR3 nucleotides are TGCAGCGTTGTGCAGGGGGATACCTACAATGAGCAGTTCTTC.

The chain recombines TRBV14 with TRBJ1-3; D is ambiguous. Per the germline V gene, CDR1 is SGHDN and CDR2 is FVKESK. With 0 bases removed from V and 0 bases from J, the gap between germline ends came to 9 bases. The length of the CDR3 is 16 residues. Here the CDR3 reads CASSQEHVFSGNTIYF. In DNA form, the CDR3 reads TGTGCCAGCAGCCAAGAACACGTATTCTCTGGAAACACCATATATTTT.

The chain recombines TRBV4-1 with TRBJ2-1; D remains unclear. The ends were cut back, 1 base at V and 3 bases at J, with 7 bases in the middle. CDR1 MGHRA and CDR2 YSYEKL come from the germline V gene. The CDR3 consists of 14 residues. The CDR3 DNA reads as TGCGCCAGCAGCCAAGGACTCTTCTACAATGAGCAGTTCTTC. The encoded protein is CASSQGLFYNEQFF.

This rearrangement joins TRBV24-1 to TRBJ2-1; maybe TRBD2 (6 bases). V was pared by 5 bases and J by 5 bases, with 15 bases between. Per the germline V gene, CDR1 is KGHDR and CDR2 is SFDVKD. There are 15 residues in the CDR3. This chain's CDR3 is CATSGGEAPHNEQFF. The CDR3 nucleotides read TGTGCCACCAGTGGGGGGGAGGCCCCTCACAATGAGCAGTTCTTC.

The chain joins TRBV7-9 to TRBJ2-7; D gene ambiguous. Germline CDR1 reads SEHNR; CDR2 reads FQNEAQ (reference sequence). V gave up 3 bases and J gave up 5 bases, with 11 bases separating them. This CDR3 has 13 residues. DNA for the CDR3: TGTGCCAGCAGCTTCGTCCCCCCCCACGAGCAGTACTTC. It codes for CASSFVPPHEQYF.

This chain links TRBV6-5 with TRBJ1-5; D is unclear. Germline V gives CDR1 MNHEY, CDR2 SVGAGI. This CDR3 comprises 14 residues. Between the trimmed V and J ends, which lost 5 bases and 0 bases, there was a span of 8 bases. The CDR3 nucleotides are TGTGCCAGCAGTCCTCGGTATAGCAATCAGCCCCAGCATTTT. It specifies CASSPRYSNQPQHF.

The chain couples TRBV7-8 to TRBJ1-2; 10 nucleotides align to TRBD1. CDR3 size: 16 residues. The J segment lost 5 bases and the V segment lost 7 bases, leaving 13 bases of the junction unmatched. Germline V lookup: CDR1 SGHVS, CDR2 FQNEAQ. The CDR3 DNA sequence: TGTGCCAGCACCTTGGGGACAGGGGTTTCGATGTATGGCTACACCTTC. It encodes CASTLGTGVSMYGYTF.

The chain uses TRBV6-1 and TRBJ1-1; the match to TRBD1 covers 8 bases. Germline V gives CDR1 MNHNS, CDR2 SASEGT. CDR3 size: 13 residues. V was pared by 2 bases and J by 10 bases, with 6 bases of the junction left unmatched. In nucleotides, the CDR3 is TGTGCCAGCAGTGAACAGGGGGCGCTGGGAGCTTTCTTT. Translating it yields CASSEQGALGAFF.

This chain's CDR3 is CASRGRTGLKTEAFF. CDR3 nucleotides: TGTGCCAGCAGGGGGAGGACAGGGTTAAAAACTGAAGCTTTCTTT. This chain links TRBV7-9 with TRBJ1-1; TRBD1 agrees at 8 bases. V was pared by 6 bases and J by 5 bases, with 11 bases of the junction left unmatched. Germline V gene data show CDR1 as SEHNR and CDR2 as FQNEAQ (reference sequence). The CDR3 loop spans 15 amino acids.

This chain connects TRBV4-1 to TRBJ1-1, with 7 bases lining up with TRBD1. The CDR3 has 16 amino acids. CDR1 and CDR2 (germline): MGHRA, YSYEKL. Trimming cost V 2 bases and J 3 bases; bases outside gene matches: 9. This CDR3 reads CASSQMSNRGHTEAFF. The CDR3 DNA sequence: TGCGCCAGCAGCCAAATGTCCAACAGGGGTCACACTGAAGCTTTCTTT.